These 20 T cell receptor beta chains were all obtained from the same sample, sequenced in a study of cytomegalovirus exposure and HLA in healthy donors. Sequencing used immunoSEQ multiplex PCR; TCRdb keeps in-frame clones, though not all of them. The sample includes about 130,000 clones, roughly 95% of them seen just once. Source material: PBMCs. The receptors were sampled from a man between 18 and 29 years old in good health and CMV-seronegative.

The rearrangement links TRBV5-1 to TRBJ1-1; 8 bases align to TRBD1. Germline V gene lookup returns CDR1 SGHRS and CDR2 YFSETQ. Unmatched junction bases numbered 3, after V lost 1 base and J lost 4 bases. The CDR3 is 14 residues long. The CDR3 spells CASSLQGAVTEAFF. DNA for the CDR3: TGCGCCAGCAGCTTGCAGGGGGCGGTCACTGAAGCTTTCTTT.

This chain links TRBV7-8 with TRBJ2-7, with TRBD2 matching over 11 bases. The CDR3 covers 16 residues. V shed 6 bases, J shed 4 bases, and the junction held 11 bases outside the gene matches. Germline V lookup: CDR1 SGHVS, CDR2 FQNEAQ. The CDR3 here is CASSPETSGIKYEQYF. For the CDR3, the DNA is TGTGCCAGCAGTCCAGAGACTAGCGGGATAAAGTACGAGCAGTACTTC.

This chain links TRBV7-9 with TRBJ2-5, with a possible D match to TRBD2 (7 bases). Germline V CDR1 and CDR2: SEHNR, FQNEAQ (reference sequence). The V and J ends lost 4 bases and 4 bases respectively, with 19 bases between them. The CDR3 covers 16 residues. The CDR3 sequence is CASSSGGAGVVETQYF. The CDR3, as DNA: TGTGCCAGCAGCTCGGGGGGCGCGGGAGTGGTAGAGACCCAGTACTTC.

This clone was counted only a few times. The rearrangement uses TRBV7-2 and TRBJ2-5; D is unresolved. V gave up 2 bases and J gave up 2 bases, with 12 bases separating them. This CDR3 is built from 15 residues. Germline CDR1 SGHTA, CDR2 FQGNSA. The CDR3: CASSLRVSGQETQYF. Written as DNA, the CDR3 is TGTGCCAGCAGCTTACGGGTTTCGGGTCAAGAGACCCAGTACTTC.

The rearrangement links TRBV11-3 to TRBJ2-2; 7 bases match TRBD2. V lost 2 bases, J lost 3 bases, and 6 bases stayed unmatched. CDR1 is SGHNT, CDR2 YENEEA, per germline. The CDR3 is made up of 16 amino acids. The CDR3 loop is CASSLRAAGDTGELFF. Written as DNA, the CDR3 is TGTGCCAGCAGCTTAAGGGCGGCGGGAGACACCGGGGAGCTGTTTTTT.

This chain connects TRBV9 to TRBJ2-1; 8 positions agree with TRBD2. Germline V CDR1 and CDR2: SGDLS, YYNGEE. This CDR3 is 17 amino acids long. V shed 4 bases and J 3 bases; nucleotides not matched to a gene: 12. In DNA form, the CDR3 reads TGTGCCAGCAGCCACCCTCAACGAACTAGCGGCTACAATGAGCAGTTCTTC. Translating it yields CASSHPQRTSGYNEQFF.

This sequence joins TRBV28 and TRBJ1-5, with D perhaps matching TRBD1 (5 bases). The CDR3 loop spans 13 amino acids. Germline values: CDR1 MDHEN, CDR2 SYDVKM. The germline V and J ends were trimmed by 6 bases and 6 bases, with 12 bases remaining between them. The CDR3 reads CASRPQGGQPQHF. The CDR3 DNA reads TGTGCCAGCAGGCCCCAGGGTGGTCAGCCCCAGCATTTT.

CDR3 coding DNA: TGTGCCAGCAGTGAAACATTCAATCAGCCCCAGCATTTT. It specifies CASSETFNQPQHF. V usage is TRBV6-1 and J usage is TRBJ1-5; D unresolved. In germline, CDR1 is MNHNS, CDR2 SASEGT. The CDR3 length is 13 residues. Deletions cut 2 bases from V and 3 bases from J, with 5 bases between.

The chain links TRBV28 to TRBJ2-4; D remains unclear. Germline V gene data show CDR1 as MDHEN and CDR2 as SYDVKM. The germline V and J ends were trimmed by 2 bases and 8 bases, with 13 bases remaining between them. The CDR3 is 14 amino acids. The CDR3: CASSLQRAPDIQYF. CDR3 sequence (DNA): TGTGCCAGCAGTTTACAGCGCGCCCCCGACATTCAGTACTTC.

The chain employs TRBV11-3 and TRBJ2-7, with 14 bases that match TRBD2. V shed 5 bases and J 4 bases; nucleotides not matched to a gene: 4. This CDR3 spans 15 amino acids. The germline gives CDR1 SGHNT, CDR2 YENEEA. Written as DNA, the CDR3 is TGTGCCAGCAGCCCCGGGACTAGCGGGGGATACGAGCAGTACTTC. Translated, it gives CASSPGTSGGYEQYF.

CDR3 amino acids: CASSLRQVVNTEAFF. The CDR3 nucleotides read TGTGCCAGCAGCTTACGACAGGTTGTGAACACTGAAGCTTTCTTT. The genes are TRBV7-2 and TRBJ1-1; the D gene is possibly TRBD1 (6 bases). V gave up 2 bases and J gave up 0 bases, with 10 bases separating them. This CDR3 region has 15 residues. Looked up from germline, CDR1 is SGHTA and CDR2 is FQGNSA.

This chain joins TRBV11-3 and TRBJ1-1; D uncertain. CDR1 SGHNT and CDR2 YENEEA come from the germline V gene. V was shortened by 5 bases and J by 0 bases, with 19 bases between the two germline ends. CDR3 length: 17 amino acids. The DNA for the CDR3 is TGTGCCAGCAGCCCCGGGCCCACCAGACTAATGAACACTGAAGCTTTCTTT. It specifies CASSPGPTRLMNTEAFF.

V and J are TRBV30 and TRBJ2-5; D is possibly TRBD2 (5 bases). From germline, CDR1 is GTSNPN and CDR2 SVGIG (reference sequence). The CDR3 is 15 residues long. Deletions cut 0 bases from V and 1 base from J, with 12 bases between. CDR3 DNA sequence: TGTGCCTGGAGTGTGTCGTTCAGCGGCCAAGAGACCCAGTACTTC. Translated, it gives CAWSVSFSGQETQYF.

The genes are TRBV9 and TRBJ1-2; D may be TRBD1 (5 bases). Germline assignment: CDR1 SGDLS and CDR2 YYNGEE. V was clipped by 3 bases and J by 4 bases, with 16 bases between them. The CDR3 length is 15 residues. CDR3 sequence reads: CASSGEGRGSYGYTF. The CDR3 nucleotides read TGTGCCAGCAGCGGGGAGGGGAGAGGCAGCTATGGCTACACCTTC.

The chain combines TRBV2 with TRBJ2-3, with TRBD2 identical over 12 bases. The V gene's germline CDR1 is SNHLY and CDR2 FYNNEI. The ends lost 6 bases at V and 4 bases at J; junction bases unmatched: 8. This CDR3 region has 16 residues. The CDR3 region has the DNA TGTGCCAGCAGAAGGACTAGCGGGGCGGTCCCAGATACGCAGTATTTT. This translates into CASRRTSGAVPDTQYF.

The V call is TRBV6-1, the J call TRBJ2-1, with TRBD2 matching over 7 bases. The CDR3 is 14 amino acids. J was trimmed by 7 bases and V by 8 bases; bases with no gene match: 11. Per germline, CDR1 MNHNS and CDR2 SASEGT. CDR3 protein: CASAPMREINEQFF. DNA of the CDR3: TGTGCCAGCGCCCCCATGCGGGAGATTAATGAGCAGTTCTTC.

The chain uses TRBV7-9 and TRBJ2-7, with 8 bases matching TRBD2. The CDR3 runs 15 residues. The ends lost 5 bases at V and 6 bases at J; junction bases unmatched: 12. Germline V gene data show CDR1 as SEHNR and CDR2 as FQNEAQ (reference sequence). The DNA of the CDR3 is TGTGCCAGCAGCCCCGATTTCGGGAGGGCCCTCGAGCAGTACTTC. Its protein is CASSPDFGRALEQYF.

J is TRBJ2-3 and V is TRBV11-3, with 7 nucleotides matching TRBD1. The CDR3 consists of 14 residues. Losses at the gene ends were 4 bases for V and 2 bases for J; bases not matched to a gene: 3. CDR1 is SGHNT and CDR2 is YENEEA in the germline V gene. The CDR3 is CASSYGQVTDTQYF. The CDR3, as DNA: TGTGCCAGCAGCTACGGACAGGTCACAGATACGCAGTATTTT.

The chain couples TRBV5-4 to TRBJ2-7, with 12 positions matching TRBD1. The CDR3 contains 15 residues. Losses at the gene ends were 0 bases for V and 7 bases for J; bases not matched to a gene: 5. CDR1 is SGHNT, CDR2 YYREEE, per germline (reference sequence). This CDR3 is CASSLVGQGAEEQYF. Written as DNA, the CDR3 is TGTGCCAGCAGCTTGGTGGGACAGGGGGCGGAAGAGCAGTACTTC.

CDR3 protein: CASSQDRQGASTDTQYF. The CDR3 DNA reads TGTGCCAGCAGCCAAGATCGCCAGGGGGCGAGCACAGATACGCAGTATTTT. The genes are TRBV4-2 and TRBJ2-3, with 8 bases aligning to TRBD1. Losses at the gene ends were 0 bases for V and 0 bases for J; bases not matched to a gene: 5. The CDR3 consists of 17 residues. Germline V gene data show CDR1 as LGHNA and CDR2 as YNFKEQ.